Here is one TCR beta chain with its context. Which antigen it targets is not known. The sample holds no much larger clone one base away, and base qualities are not on file. These data are taken from a study of T cell changes during pregnancy in multiple sclerosis (dated by TCRdb to about 2019). A note on the overall study: In women with multiple sclerosis, the researchers looked at how the T cell repertoire shifted as pregnancy progressed.

Receptor libraries were prepared by the immunoSEQ multiplex PCR assay. TCRdb limited this immuneACCESS table to in-frame rearrangements with V and J called. A share of clones is missing; checked studies link under half to unresolved V genes, and the rest is unexplained. In all, the sample holds some 68,000 clones, and 92% of those were seen once. The ten largest account for 1.2% to 1.5% of the sample. The germline V gene gives CDR1 as MRHNA and CDR2 as SNTAGT. Spanning cysteine to phenylalanine, the CDR3 consists of 16 amino acids. This entry keeps only the CDR3 DNA: 48 bases, framed from base 1. V lost 6 bases and J lost 2 bases; the stretch between them is 18 bases long.

This chain is built from TRBV6-4 and TRBJ2-3; the D gene is perhaps TRBD1, on 6 matching bases. The sequenced sample was peripheral blood, obtained in the second trimester of pregnancy. This sequence originates from a female donor in good health, enrolled as a control in a pregnancy study. The CDR3 is CASSLIQGTSTDTQYF. Read as DNA, the sequence is TGTGCCAGCAGCCTGATACAGGGAACCTCCACAGATACGCAGTATTTT.